One sample yielded the 17 T cell receptor beta chains listed below, sequenced in a study of blood T cells in healthy people across ages. For the second PCR, which ran for roughly 6 to 12 cycles, a sample-barcoded 5' primer and a J-beta primer mix were used. Using its own MiXCR run on the 5' RACE reads, TCRdb lists one record per CDR3 protein. The sample yields about 1.7 million distinct CDR3 sequences, roughly 27% seen once. The specimen was blood. The receptor source for this set is a woman younger than 45 in good health.

The chain combines TRBV28 with TRBJ2-3; D ambiguous. This CDR3 contains 15 residues. CDR1 and CDR2 from the germline V gene are MDHEN and SYDVKM. The ends were cut back, 5 bases at V and 2 bases at J, with 14 bases in the middle. The CDR3 spells CASSPKPGYTDTQYF. CDR3 sequence (DNA): TGTGCCAGCAGTCCAAAACCGGGCTACACAGATACGCAGTATTTT.

On this clonotype: One junction end does not reproduce the germline sequence, and a read error may be involved. CDR3 nucleotides: TGTGCCAGCAACCAACAAGCGGGCCATCAAGAGACCCAGTACTTC. Its protein is CASNQQAGHQETQYF. The V call is TRBV3-1, the J call TRBJ2-5; TRBD2 might be the D (6 bases). CDR3 length: 15 amino acids. Germline CDR1 is LGHDT and CDR2 is YNNKEL (reference sequence).

The chain employs TRBV5-6 and TRBJ2-3; no firm D call. The CDR3 contains 15 residues. The V end lost 0 bases, the J end lost 4 bases, and 12 bases lay between the germline ends. Germline V gene data show CDR1 as SGHDT and CDR2 as YYEEEE. The CDR3 here is CASSLAPPGADTQYF. CDR3 DNA: TGTGCCAGCAGCTTGGCTCCTCCCGGAGCAGATACGCAGTATTTT.

A word on this clonotype: A much more abundant neighbour one base away suggests this may be a read error. The chain combines TRBV10-3 with TRBJ2-5; 12 bases agree with TRBD2. The CDR3 contains 13 residues. The J segment lost 11 bases and the V segment lost 10 bases, leaving 11 bases of the junction unmatched. Germline V gene lookup returns CDR1 ENHRY and CDR2 SYGVKD. CDR3 sequence: CATASGGANEQYF. DNA of the CDR3: TGTGCCACCGCTAGCGGGGGGGCCAATGAGCAGTACTTC.

This clonotype was seen at least ten times. V and J are TRBV29-1 and TRBJ2-1; 10 positions match TRBD2. Trimming removed 6 bases from V and 3 bases from J; junction bases left unmatched: 5. The CDR3 covers 14 residues. Germline-derived CDR1 and CDR2 are SQVTM and ANQGSEA. The CDR3 reads CSVATSGNYNEQFF. The CDR3 DNA is TGCAGCGTGGCTACTAGCGGGAACTACAATGAGCAGTTCTTC.

The chain links TRBV11-2 to TRBJ2-7, with D perhaps matching TRBD2 (5 bases). Between the trimmed V and J ends, which lost 4 bases and 1 base, there was a span of 17 bases. This CDR3 is built from 16 residues. The germline gives CDR1 SGHAT, CDR2 FQNNGV. In DNA, the CDR3 is TGTGCCAGCAGCTCCCTCCGAGGGTCGAATTCCTACGAGCAGTACTTC. It encodes CASSSLRGSNSYEQYF. The variable domain in full, with the rest retrieved from reference TRBV11-2 and TRBJ2-7, is EAGVAQSPRYKIIEKRQSVAFWCNPISGHATLYWYQQILGQGPKLLIQFQNNGVVDDSQLPKDRFSAERLKGVDSTLKIQPAKLEDSAVYLCASSSLRGSNSYEQYFGPGTRLTVT.

The rearrangement links TRBV13 to TRBJ1-2; D is ambiguous. V lost 4 bases to trimming and J lost 7 bases, with 16 bases between them. Germline CDR1 and CDR2: PRHDT and FYEKMQ (reference sequence). The CDR3 is made up of 14 amino acids. The CDR3 DNA is TGTGCCAGCAGCTCGGACGGTCATTTAGGTGGCTACACCTTC. The encoded protein is CASSSDGHLGGYTF.

This rearrangement joins TRBV19 to TRBJ2-1; TRBD2 matches at 9 bases. The CDR3 contains 14 residues. V lost 4 bases, J lost 8 bases, and 6 bases stayed unmatched. Germline V gene data show CDR1 as LNHDA and CDR2 as SQIVND (reference sequence). The CDR3 is CASSTQRGADEQFF. The CDR3 DNA reads TGTGCCAGTAGTACCCAGCGGGGGGCTGATGAGCAGTTCTTC.

The rearrangement links TRBV3-1 to TRBJ2-5; 7 nucleotides align to TRBD1. There are 14 residues in the CDR3. The germline CDR1 and CDR2 sequences are LGHDT and YNNKEL (reference sequence). V lost 4 bases to trimming and J lost 11 bases; unmatched junction nucleotides: 13. The CDR3 bases are TGTGCCAGCAGCCTCCGGGACAGACACCACGATCAGTACTTC. Amino acids: CASSLRDRHHDQYF.

The rearrangement joins TRBV12-3 or TRBV12-4 to TRBJ1-1; no reliable D call. V was cut by 8 bases and J by 3 bases, with 13 bases left in between. CDR3 length: 13 residues. Here the CDR3 DNA reads TGTGCCAGCTCGGCGGGGTGGTACACTGAAGCTTTCTTT. Translated: CASSAGWYTEAFF.

This clonotype was picked up a small number of times. The chain links TRBV6-5 to TRBJ1-2; 7 bases are shared with TRBD1. V lost 8 bases and J lost 5; bases outside the gene matches: 14. Germline values: CDR1 MNHEY, CDR2 SVGAGI. The CDR3 is 15 amino acids. CDR3 nucleotides: TGTGCCAGCGGACGAACCGGGACAGCAGTTTATGGCTACACCTTC. It is translated as CASGRTGTAVYGYTF.

V and J are TRBV5-1 and TRBJ2-5, with D maybe TRBD1 (6 bases). The V gene lost 4 bases and the J gene lost 7 bases, with 14 bases spanning the gap. Germline V gene lookup returns CDR1 SGHRS and CDR2 YFSETQ. The CDR3 is 13 amino acids. The DNA for the CDR3 is TGCGCCAGCAGCCTTCAGACAGGCGGGACCCAGTACTTC. Its translation: CASSLQTGGTQYF.

V gene TRBV6-2 or TRBV6-3 combines with J gene TRBJ2-5; TRBD2 might be the D (6 bases). The V end lost 5 bases, the J end lost 9 bases, and 19 bases lay between the germline ends. CDR3 length: 14 amino acids. Per the germline V gene, CDR1 is MNHEY and CDR2 is SVGEGT. The CDR3: CASSEHSGGAAQYF. In DNA, the CDR3 is TGTGCCAGCAGTGAACATAGCGGCGGCGCGGCCCAGTACTTC.

This clonotype came up many times. V usage is TRBV6-1 and J usage is TRBJ2-7; no definite D call. Germline assignment: CDR1 MNHNS and CDR2 SASEGT. V was cut by 2 bases and J by 9 bases, with 17 bases left in between. The CDR3 covers 14 residues. The CDR3 region has the DNA TGTGCCAGCAGTGAACAGATTGGGAACCGCGGGCAGTACTTC. The encoded protein is CASSEQIGNRGQYF.

This clonotype was detected only a few times. The chain has TRBV20-1 and TRBJ1-2; D not certain. V was trimmed by 0 bases and J by 0 bases, leaving 8 bases between them. CDR3 length: 14 residues. From germline, CDR1 is DFQATT and CDR2 SNEGSKA (reference sequence). DNA of the CDR3: TGCAGTGCTAGAGAGTGGGAAACTAACTATGGCTACACCTTC. As protein: CSAREWETNYGYTF.

V and J are TRBV5-8 and TRBJ1-5; no firm D call. Trimming took 0 bases from V and 2 from J, leaving 9 bases between them. The CDR3 extends over 15 amino acids. Germline loops: CDR1 SGHTS, CDR2 YDEGEE. The CDR3 bases are TGTGCCAGCAGCTTGGCCCTTACCGGCAATCAGCCCCAGCATTTT. As protein: CASSLALTGNQPQHF.

This clonotype was counted many times. At one end, the junction sequence differs from germline, possibly due to a read error. The J gene is TRBJ2-3, the V gene TRBV20-1; D is uncertain. CDR1 and CDR2 from the germline V gene are DFQATT and SNEGSKA (reference sequence). CDR3 size: 11 residues. The CDR3 DNA follows: TGCAGCGCGACTCGCACGGATACGCAGTATTTT. This codes for CSATRTDTQYF.